This T cell receptor beta chain was sequenced in a study of tumor-infiltrating lymphocytes in primary liver carcinoma. General study points: Only about 8-24% of top clones spanned all five tumor regions.

This clonotype was seen once. Its antigen is as yet unknown. An end of the junction differs from the germline gene, which may be a read error. TCR beta cDNA came from about 470 ng total RNA, primed with a constant-region primer. Generation of the TCR beta libraries relied on three nested multiplex PCR rounds using slightly modified ARM-PCR. Both of the initial two PCR rounds ran for nine to eleven cycles and employed TRBV1-TRBV30 forward primers alongside a C-beta reverse primer. TCRdb recomputed calls from the multiplex PCR reads with MiXCR, one row per CDR3 protein. The data contain fewer than 200,000 distinct CDR3 sequences, over 80% of them singletons. The roughly 17-31 mg bulk tissue piece was not sorted before simultaneous RNA and DNA extraction. Primary liver carcinomas in the patients were surgically resected. The germline V gene encodes CDR1 MGHRA and CDR2 YSYEKL. This CDR3 is built from 16 residues.

The rearrangement joins TRBV4-1 to TRBJ2-5; TRBD2 is a possible D gene (5 bases). The clonotype originates from a man in his forties or fifties with primary liver carcinoma and hepatitis B virus infection. Material for sequencing was tumor tissue from primary liver carcinoma. CDR3 protein: CASGQDFNPISETQYF. CDR3 coding DNA: TGTGCCAGCGGCCAAGATTTTAACCCGATCTCGGAGACCCAGTACTTC.